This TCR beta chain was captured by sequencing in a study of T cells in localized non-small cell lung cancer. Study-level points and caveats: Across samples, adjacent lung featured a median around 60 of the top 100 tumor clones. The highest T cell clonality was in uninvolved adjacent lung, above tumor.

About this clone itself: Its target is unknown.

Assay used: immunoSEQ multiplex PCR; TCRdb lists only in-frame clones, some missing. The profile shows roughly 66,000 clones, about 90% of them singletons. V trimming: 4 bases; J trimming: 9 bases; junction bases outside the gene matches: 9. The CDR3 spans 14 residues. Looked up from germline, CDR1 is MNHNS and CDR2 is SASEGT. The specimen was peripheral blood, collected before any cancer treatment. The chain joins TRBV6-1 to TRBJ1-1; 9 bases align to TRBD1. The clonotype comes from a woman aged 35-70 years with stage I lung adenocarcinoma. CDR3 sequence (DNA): TGTGCCAGCAGTGTACCCGGGGACAGGGATCAAGCTTTCTTT. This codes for CASSVPGDRDQAFF.